These T cell receptor beta chains were read from a single sample in a study of CD8 T cells in Susac syndrome. TCRdb reprocessed the immunoSEQ multiplex PCR reads via MiXCR and lists one record per CDR3 protein. Of approximately 150,000 distinct CDR3 sequences detected, approximately 93% appear once; the ten largest clones hold nearly 0.085%. The specimen sequenced was CD4+ T cells from PBMCs. The receptors were sampled from a human donor in good health. Both conserved end residues are part of each CDR3. D genes are given only for firm matches. Clone size is given for some rows only: seen once, a few or many times, or a class if the clone is expanded.

v_call	clone_size	j_call	d_call	cdr3_aa	cdr3_nt
TRBV24-1	-	TRBJ2-2	-	CATSDLGQVSTGELFF	TGTGCCACCAGTGATTTAGGGCAGGTATCAACCGGGGAGCTGTTTTTT
TRBV9	-	TRBJ2-3	TRBD1	CASSWTGLTDTQYF	TGTGCCAGCAGCTGGACAGGATTGACAGATACGCAGTATTTT
TRBV5-1	-	TRBJ1-4	TRBD1	CASSLGDRVNEKLFF	TGCGCCAGCAGCTTGGGGGACAGGGTAAATGAAAAACTGTTTTTT
TRBV19	-	TRBJ1-1	TRBD1	CASSIVPPTQGDTEAFF	TGTGCCAGTAGTATAGTACCCCCCACTCAGGGGGACACTGAAGCTTTCTTT
TRBV3-1	-	TRBJ1-1	TRBD1	CASRLGTATEAFF	TGTGCCAGCAGACTTGGGACAGCCACTGAAGCTTTCTTT
TRBV25-1	-	TRBJ2-3	-	CASSESGIFDTQYF	TGTGCCAGCAGTGAGTCAGGGATCTTCGATACGCAGTATTTT
TRBV15	-	TRBJ2-7	-	CATSIPRWQAGYEQYF	TGTGCCACCAGCATTCCCCGCTGGCAGGCCGGGTACGAGCAGTACTTC
TRBV18	-	TRBJ1-1	TRBD1	CASSPDRAVPEVFF	TGTGCCAGCTCACCGGACAGGGCGGTCCCTGAAGTTTTCTTT
TRBV5-8	-	TRBJ2-4	-	CASSRGLTWNIQYF	TGTGCCAGCAGCCGAGGACTGACCTGGAACATTCAGTACTTC
TRBV10-2	-	TRBJ2-7	TRBD1	CASRSGTGYYEQYF	TGCGCCAGCAGGTCGGGGACAGGGTACTACGAGCAGTACTTC
TRBV12-3/TRBV12-4	-	TRBJ1-1	-	CASKLGNTEAFF	TGTGCCAGCAAGTTGGGAAACACTGAAGCTTTCTTT
TRBV7-9	-	TRBJ1-5	TRBD1	CASSFGTVNQPQHF	TGTGCCAGCAGCTTTGGGACAGTCAATCAGCCCCAGCATTTT
TRBV30	-	TRBJ2-1	TRBD2	CAWSAPRTSGIYEQFF	TGTGCCTGGAGTGCACCACGGACTAGCGGGATCTATGAGCAGTTCTTC
TRBV6-6	once	TRBJ2-2	-	CASTDSPGELFF	TGTGCCAGCACCGACAGTCCCGGGGAGCTGTTTTTT
TRBV20-1	-	TRBJ1-2	TRBD1	CSARQGASYGYTF	TGCAGTGCTAGACAGGGGGCGAGCTATGGCTACACCTTC
TRBV5-1	-	TRBJ2-3	-	CASCTDTRSCTDTQYF	TGCGCCAGCTGCACCGATACTAGGTCCTGCACAGATACGCAGTATTTT
TRBV29-1	-	TRBJ1-3	-	CSATSTVRSGNTIYF	TGCAGCGCCACCAGCACGGTCCGCTCTGGAAACACCATATATTTT
TRBV5-1	-	TRBJ2-2	-	CASSGIQRNTGELFF	TGCGCCAGCAGCGGCATACAGAGAAACACCGGGGAGCTGTTTTTT
TRBV5-1	-	TRBJ2-7	TRBD1	CASSPGAGQGYEQYF	TGCGCCAGCAGCCCCGGGGCGGGACAGGGCTACGAGCAGTACTTC
TRBV3-1	-	TRBJ2-1	-	CASSRELLAASYNEQFF	TGTGCCAGCAGCCGGGAACTTCTAGCAGCGTCGTACAATGAGCAGTTCTTC
TRBV11-2	-	TRBJ2-1	TRBD2	CASSLAGSYVREQFF	TGTGCCAGCAGTTTAGCGGGATCATATGTAAGAGAGCAGTTCTTC
TRBV3-1	-	TRBJ2-7	-	CASSQGSSRGDEQYF	TGTGCCAGCAGCCAAGGGTCCTCTCGGGGAGACGAGCAGTACTTC
TRBV19	-	TRBJ2-3	TRBD2	CAISGLGSTDTQYF	TGTGCCATCTCCGGACTAGGTAGCACAGATACGCAGTATTTT
TRBV30	-	TRBJ2-1	-	CAWSRGYEQFF	TGTGCCTGGAGTCGAGGATATGAGCAGTTCTTC
TRBV29-1	-	TRBJ1-1	-	CSVGTVSLNTEAFF	TGCAGCGTTGGGACAGTTAGCCTGAACACTGAAGCTTTCTTT
TRBV3-1	once	TRBJ2-1	TRBD2	CASSQDQPSGSYNEQFF	TGTGCCAGCAGCCAAGACCAGCCTAGCGGGAGCTACAATGAGCAGTTCTTC
TRBV6-6	-	TRBJ2-5	-	CASSYGGRTAQYF	TGTGCCAGCAGTTACGGGGGACGAACGGCCCAGTACTTC
TRBV20-1	-	TRBJ2-1	-	CSARSALSYNEQFF	TGCAGTGCAAGGTCGGCTCTCTCCTACAATGAGCAGTTCTTC
TRBV20-1	-	TRBJ2-1	TRBD1	CSATNMDRAKDEQFF	TGCAGTGCTACGAATATGGACAGGGCTAAGGATGAGCAGTTCTTC
TRBV6-5	-	TRBJ1-2	TRBD1	CASSRDSANYGYTF	TGTGCCAGCAGTCGGGACAGCGCTAACTATGGCTACACCTTC
TRBV25-1	-	TRBJ2-4	-	CATSIGVKNIQYF	TGTGCCACCTCGATCGGGGTTAAAAACATTCAGTACTTC
TRBV12-3/TRBV12-4	-	TRBJ1-5	-	CASSFTGNQPQHF	TGTGCCAGCAGTTTTACCGGTAATCAGCCCCAGCATTTT
TRBV18	-	TRBJ1-1	-	CASSPQGLGTEAFF	TGTGCCAGCTCACCACAGGGGCTTGGCACTGAAGCTTTCTTT
TRBV20-1	-	TRBJ2-5	TRBD2	CSALAGGGGETQYF	TGCAGTGCACTAGCGGGAGGCGGTGGGGAGACCCAGTACTTC
TRBV6-1	-	TRBJ2-2	TRBD2	CASSELVAGDTGELFF	TGTGCCAGCAGCGAACTGGTAGCGGGAGACACCGGGGAGCTGTTTTTT
TRBV18	-	TRBJ2-7	-	CASSPLGIPYEQYF	TGTGCCAGCTCACCGTTGGGAATCCCGTACGAGCAGTACTTC